This record concerns one TCR beta chain sequence. The target antigen is unknown. This sample's time point: baseline, week 1 (first vaccination visit). Treatment specified: pre-vaccination baseline after standard-of-care therapy. The donors' diagnosis was new WHO grade 3 or 4 astrocytoma that was IDH1-mutant and ATRX-lost. CDR1 and CDR2 from the germline V gene are MRHNA and SNTAGT. The trim removed 3 bases at V and 0 bases at J, leaving 6 bases unmatched. This CDR3 contains 16 residues. TCRdb keeps only in-frame clones here, not all; method: immunoSEQ multiplex PCR. The table includes 30,000 to 40,000 clones, roughly 80% detected once. This entry comes from a study of a mutant IDH1 vaccine in newly diagnosed glioma. Overall study context: Patients were pretreated with radiotherapy, temozolomide, or both, mostly both.

Whole-study findings and limits: Roughly 92% of patients showed vaccine-induced immune responses across multiple MHC alleles. Apparently, pseudoprogression bore no relation to changes among the top peripheral T cell clonotypes.

V is TRBV6-4 and J is TRBJ2-3, with 7 bases that match TRBD1. The sequences come from PBMCs, collected from a glioma patient treated with radiotherapy, temozolomide or both. This sequence was found in a man in his forties with glioma. Some clones in this sample may be carry-over from other donors' samples. CDR3 in amino acids: CASSELPGQSTDTQYF. In DNA form, the CDR3 reads TGTGCCAGCAGTGAGTTACCGGGACAGAGCACAGATACGCAGTATTTT.